Listed here are 17 T cell receptor beta chains from one sample, sequenced in a study of neurological immune-mediated disorders. Each CDR3 protein gets one entry after TCRdb re-called the 5' RACE reads with MiXCR. The profile shows around 50,000 distinct CDR3 sequences, around 25% of them singletons. Sequencing was performed on PBMCs. The receptors come from a woman aged 70-85 years in good health.

The sample holds many counts of this clonotype. The J gene is TRBJ1-1, the V gene TRBV5-1; D is perhaps TRBD1 (5 bases). Germline CDR1 SGHRS, CDR2 YFSETQ. CDR3 length: 15 residues. The V and J ends lost 4 bases and 2 bases respectively, with 15 bases between them. The CDR3 reads CASSTLPGANTEAFF. The CDR3 DNA reads as TGCGCCAGCAGCACTTTACCCGGGGCCAACACTGAAGCTTTCTTT.

This clonotype was counted a few times. The chain combines TRBV6-6 with TRBJ2-1; 9 bases align to TRBD2. This CDR3 contains 12 residues. With V trimmed by 7 bases and J by 12 bases, 7 bases remained unmatched. The V gene's germline CDR1 is MNHNY and CDR2 SVGAGI (reference sequence). The CDR3 nucleotides read TGTGCCAGCAACGCGGGAGGGCCGGGGCAGTTCTTC. It is translated as CASNAGGPGQFF.

Ten or more counts support this clonotype. The gene calls are TRBV25-1 and TRBJ1-1; D might be TRBD1 (5 bases). This CDR3 spans 14 amino acids. V lost 3 bases and J lost 1, with 9 bases in between. Germline lookup yields CDR1 MGHDK and CDR2 SYGVNS. In DNA form, the CDR3 reads TGTGCCAGCAGTGATCAAGGGGCGAACACTGAAGCTTTCTTT. The encoded protein is CASSDQGANTEAFF.

There are many counts of this clonotype. This chain joins TRBV5-1 and TRBJ2-2, with TRBD1 as a possible D gene (6 bases). Germline V gene lookup returns CDR1 SGHRS and CDR2 YFSETQ. The V and J ends lost 4 bases and 3 bases respectively, with 10 bases between them. The CDR3 spans 14 residues. CDR3 in amino acids: CASSRQADTGELFF. The CDR3 bases are TGCGCCAGCAGCCGACAGGCCGACACCGGGGAGCTGTTTTTT.

V gene TRBV7-3 combines with J gene TRBJ2-3; 11 bases align to TRBD1. Germline assignment: CDR1 SGHTA and CDR2 FQGTGA. V was pared by 5 bases and J by 2 bases, with 12 bases of the junction left unmatched. The CDR3 consists of 18 residues. For the CDR3, the DNA is TGTGCCAGCAGCGCCGGGACAGGGGGTGGTTTTGCCACAGATACGCAGTATTTT. Translation: CASSAGTGGGFATDTQYF.

This clonotype showed up many times. The chain links TRBV20-1 to TRBJ2-5; D possibly corresponds to TRBD2 (6 bases). The germline V gene encodes CDR1 DFQATT and CDR2 SNEGSKA (reference sequence). V lost 3 bases to trimming and J lost 2 bases, with 19 bases between them. This CDR3 is 16 amino acids long. CDR3 in DNA: TGCAGTGCTAGTCTCCGGATTGGCGGGGTACAAGAGACCCAGTACTTC. It yields the protein CSASLRIGGVQETQYF.

The chain joins TRBV29-1 to TRBJ1-1; D might be TRBD1 (5 bases). CDR1 is SQVTM, CDR2 ANQGSEA, per germline. The germline V and J ends were trimmed by 1 base and 11 bases, with 11 bases remaining between them. CDR3 length equals 11 residues. Written as DNA, the CDR3 is TGCAGCGTTGAAGTTGCAGGGCATGCTTTCTTT. Translated, it gives CSVEVAGHAFF.

V is TRBV15 and J is TRBJ2-5, with D tentatively TRBD2 (6 bases). The germline CDR1 and CDR2 sequences are LNHNV and YYDKDF (reference sequence). The V and J ends lost 2 bases and 2 bases respectively, with 12 bases between them. There are 15 residues in the CDR3. The CDR3 nucleotides are TGTGCCACCAGCAGACCTGGGGGGTTTCAAGAGACCCAGTACTTC. Translated, it gives CATSRPGGFQETQYF.

This clonotype has at least ten counts. The V gene is TRBV11-2, the J gene TRBJ2-7; 11 nucleotides align to TRBD2. In germline, CDR1 is SGHAT, CDR2 FQNNGV. V gave up 5 bases and J gave up 3 bases; unmatched junction bases: 3. The CDR3 covers 14 residues. CDR3 nucleotide sequence: TGTGCCAGCAGCAGTAGCGGGGGGGTCTACGAGCAGTACTTC. Amino acid sequence: CASSSSGGVYEQYF. The full variable domain, completed using reference TRBV11-2 and TRBJ2-7, is EAGVAQSPRYKIIEKRQSVAFWCNPISGHATLYWYQQILGQGPKLLIQFQNNGVVDDSQLPKDRFSAERLKGVDSTLKIQPAKLEDSAVYLCASSSSGGVYEQYFGPGTRLTVT.

This clonotype was found many times. V usage is TRBV20-1 and J usage is TRBJ1-3; D may be TRBD1 (6 bases). Germline CDR1 reads DFQATT; CDR2 reads SNEGSKA (reference sequence). Deletions cut 6 bases from V and 3 bases from J, with 18 bases between. This CDR3 contains 15 residues. CDR3 sequence: CSARNRAALGNTIYF. The CDR3 coding sequence is TGCAGTGCCCGGAACAGGGCTGCTCTTGGAAACACCATATATTTT.

Note on this clonotype: A much larger clone differs from this one at a single base, so this may be a read error. This chain links TRBV29-1 with TRBJ2-6; D is ambiguous. The germline V gene encodes CDR1 SQVTM and CDR2 ANQGSEA. There are 14 residues in the CDR3. Written as DNA, the CDR3 is TGCAGCGTTGAACTTCACTCTGTGGCCAACGTCCTGACTTTC. Translated: CSVELHSVANVLTF.

This clonotype was counted at least ten times. The CDR3: CASSIWGDSGANVLTF. The CDR3, as DNA: TGTGCCAGTAGTATCTGGGGAGACTCTGGGGCCAACGTCCTGACTTTC. The chain employs TRBV19 and TRBJ2-6, with a tentative D call TRBD2 (5 bases). Per the germline V gene, CDR1 is LNHDA and CDR2 is SQIVND (reference sequence). The CDR3 extends over 16 amino acids. Trimming removed 3 bases at V and 0 bases at J, with 9 bases between.

This clonotype has ten or more counts. This chain uses TRBV7-2 with TRBJ2-7, with 12 bases matching TRBD2. The CDR3 has 14 amino acids. Germline trimming cut 5 bases from V and 6 bases from J; bases unmatched to any gene: 5. The germline V gene encodes CDR1 SGHTA and CDR2 FQGNSA. Written as DNA, the CDR3 is TGTGCCAGCAGCCTACTAGCGGGGGGCTCCGAGCAGTACTTC. This translates into CASSLLAGGSEQYF.

This clonotype was seen ten or more times. This rearrangement joins TRBV7-2 to TRBJ2-5; 8 nucleotides line up with TRBD2. The CDR3 is made up of 20 amino acids. Germline V gene sequence: CDR1 SGHTA, CDR2 FQGNSA. The V segment lost 5 bases and the J segment 0 bases; nucleotides outside the gene matches: 20. CDR3 sequence: CASSLVPAGRAMGYQETQYF. CDR3 nucleotide sequence: TGTGCCAGCAGCCTCGTCCCAGCCGGGAGGGCAATGGGGTACCAAGAGACCCAGTACTTC.

The chain combines TRBV12-3 or TRBV12-4 with TRBJ2-3; D possibly corresponds to TRBD1 (5 bases). Trimming shortened V by 2 bases and J by 2 bases, and 11 bases separated the two germline ends. The CDR3 is 15 amino acids. The CDR3 sequence: CASSLIMGPTDTQYF. The DNA for the CDR3 is TGTGCCAGCAGTTTAATCATGGGGCCCACAGATACGCAGTATTTT.

This clonotype has a count of ten or more. The rearrangement links TRBV2 to TRBJ1-5; tentative D call: TRBD1 (6 bases). V lost 7 bases and J 7 bases, leaving 26 bases between the germline ends. CDR1 and CDR2 from the germline V gene are SNHLY and FYNNEI. This CDR3 has 17 residues. In DNA, the CDR3 is TGTGCCAGCACCGAGGGTATTTTGACTGGGGGGCGGCAGCCCCAGCATTTT. Protein: CASTEGILTGGRQPQHF.

This clonotype was detected many times. A read error may account for a junction end that differs from germline. The chain combines TRBV28 with TRBJ2-1, with 10 positions matching TRBD2. The CDR3 consists of 12 residues. Germline V lookup: CDR1 MDHEN, CDR2 SYDVKM. As DNA, the CDR3 is TGTGCCAGCACCCTATGGGGGACTAGCGTGATCTTC. Protein sequence: CASTLWGTSVIF.